This T cell receptor (beta chain) was recovered during a study of tumor and adjacent non-tumor tissue in lung cancer. Study conclusions and caveats: In normal lung, the top 100 clones were significantly more dominant than in tumor. Tumor TCR diversity, when higher, was linked to shorter survival. Significantly higher TCR diversity was found in tumor than normal lung.

After removal of 10 bases from V and 1 base from J, the junction contained 9 bases not matched to a gene. The CDR3 covers 14 residues. CDR1 is MNHEY and CDR2 is SVGAGI in the germline V gene. This clonotype was recorded at least ten times. Its antigen is unidentified. RNA was extracted from bulk tissue without any cell sorting. This non-tumor lung sample came from over 3 cm beyond the tumor edge. TCRbeta libraries were built with three rounds of nested PCR, modified from ARM-PCR. Each CDR3 protein is one row after TCRdb ran MiXCR on the multiplex PCR reads. The sample includes 60,000 to 65,000 distinct CDR3 sequences, around 64% seen only once; the top ten take less than 40%.

The V gene is TRBV6-5, the J gene TRBJ1-2; TRBD1 matches 7 bases. The clonotype originates from a man in his 70s with non-small cell lung cancer. The specimen sequenced was distant non-tumor lung tissue. The CDR3 sequence is CATSTGAHNYGYTF. CDR3 coding DNA: TGTGCCACCTCAACAGGGGCTCATAACTATGGCTACACCTTC.